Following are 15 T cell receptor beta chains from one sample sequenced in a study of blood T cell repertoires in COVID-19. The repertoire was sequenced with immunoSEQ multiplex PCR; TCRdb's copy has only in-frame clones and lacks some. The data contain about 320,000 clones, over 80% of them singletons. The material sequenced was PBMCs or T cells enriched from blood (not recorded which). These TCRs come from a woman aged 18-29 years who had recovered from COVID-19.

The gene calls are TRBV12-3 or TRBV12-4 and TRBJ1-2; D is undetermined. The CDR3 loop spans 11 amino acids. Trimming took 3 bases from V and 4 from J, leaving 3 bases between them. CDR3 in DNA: TGTGCCAGCAGTTTCGGCTATGGCTACACCTTC. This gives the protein CASSFGYGYTF.

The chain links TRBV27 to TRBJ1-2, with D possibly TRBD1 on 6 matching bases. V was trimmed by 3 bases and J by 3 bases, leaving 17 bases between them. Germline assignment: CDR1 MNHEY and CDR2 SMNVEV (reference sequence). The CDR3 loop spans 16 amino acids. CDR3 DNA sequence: TGTGCCAGCAGTTTTTTATCCCAGGGGCTGTACTATGGCTACACCTTC. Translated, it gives CASSFLSQGLYYGYTF.

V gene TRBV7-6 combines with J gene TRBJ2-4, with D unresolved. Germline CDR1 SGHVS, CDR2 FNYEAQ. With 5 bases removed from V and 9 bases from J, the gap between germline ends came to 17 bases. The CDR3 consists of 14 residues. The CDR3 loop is CASSPLNGDSIQYF. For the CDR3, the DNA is TGTGCCAGCAGCCCCCTGAACGGAGATAGCATTCAGTACTTC.

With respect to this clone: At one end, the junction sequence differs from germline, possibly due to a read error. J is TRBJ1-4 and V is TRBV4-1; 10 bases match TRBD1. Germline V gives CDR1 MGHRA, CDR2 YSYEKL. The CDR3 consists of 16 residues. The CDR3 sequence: CASSQVLTGGFGKLFF. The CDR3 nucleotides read TGCGCCAGCAGTCAAGTACTGACAGGGGGCTTCGGAAAACTGTTTTTT.

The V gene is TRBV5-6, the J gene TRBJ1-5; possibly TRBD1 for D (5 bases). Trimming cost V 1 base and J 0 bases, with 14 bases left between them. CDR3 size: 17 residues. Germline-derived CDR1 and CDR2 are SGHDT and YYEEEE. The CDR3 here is CASSLTRQFYSNQPQHF. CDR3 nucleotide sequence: TGTGCCAGCAGCTTGACCCGACAGTTCTATAGCAATCAGCCCCAGCATTTT.

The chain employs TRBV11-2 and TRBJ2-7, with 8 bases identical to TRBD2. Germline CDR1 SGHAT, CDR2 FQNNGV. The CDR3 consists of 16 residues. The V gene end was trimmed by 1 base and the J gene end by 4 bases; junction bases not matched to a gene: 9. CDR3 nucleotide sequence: TGTGCCAGCAGCTTAGTATCTGCGGGGGGCGCGTACGAGCAGTACTTC. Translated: CASSLVSAGGAYEQYF.

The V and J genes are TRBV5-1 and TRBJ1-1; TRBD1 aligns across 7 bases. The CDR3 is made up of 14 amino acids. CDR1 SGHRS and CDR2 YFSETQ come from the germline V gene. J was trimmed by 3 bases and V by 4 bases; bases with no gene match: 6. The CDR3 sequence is CASSITTGYTEAFF. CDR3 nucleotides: TGCGCCAGCAGCATAACGACAGGGTACACTGAAGCTTTCTTT.

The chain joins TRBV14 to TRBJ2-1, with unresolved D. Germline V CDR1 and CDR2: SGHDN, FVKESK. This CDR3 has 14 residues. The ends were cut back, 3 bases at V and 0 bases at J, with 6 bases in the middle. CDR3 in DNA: TGTGCCAGCAGCCAGGTCGGCTCCTACAATGAGCAGTTCTTC. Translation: CASSQVGSYNEQFF.

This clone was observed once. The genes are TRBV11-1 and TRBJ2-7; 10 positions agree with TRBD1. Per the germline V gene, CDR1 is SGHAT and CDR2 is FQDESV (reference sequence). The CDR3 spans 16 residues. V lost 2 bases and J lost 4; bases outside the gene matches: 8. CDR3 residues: CASSLRETGGYYEQYF. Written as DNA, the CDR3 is TGTGCCAGCAGCTTAAGGGAGACAGGGGGCTATTACGAGCAGTACTTC.

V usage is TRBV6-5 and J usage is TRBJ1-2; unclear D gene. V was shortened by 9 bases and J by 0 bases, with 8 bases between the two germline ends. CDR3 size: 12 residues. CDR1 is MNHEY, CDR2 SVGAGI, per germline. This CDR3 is CASLEPNYGYTF. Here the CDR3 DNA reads TGTGCCAGTCTGGAGCCTAACTATGGCTACACCTTC.

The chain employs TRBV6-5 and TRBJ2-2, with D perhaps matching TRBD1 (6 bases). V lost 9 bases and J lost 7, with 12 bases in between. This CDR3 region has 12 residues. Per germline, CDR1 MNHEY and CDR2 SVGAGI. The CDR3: CASTQGYGELFF. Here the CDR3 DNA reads TGTGCCAGTACGCAGGGGTACGGGGAGCTGTTTTTT.

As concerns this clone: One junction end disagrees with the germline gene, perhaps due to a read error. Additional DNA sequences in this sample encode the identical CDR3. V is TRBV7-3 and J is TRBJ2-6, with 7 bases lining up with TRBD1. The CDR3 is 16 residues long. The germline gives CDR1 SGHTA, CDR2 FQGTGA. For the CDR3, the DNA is TGTGCCAGCAGCTTAGGGCCCACAGGGGTTGCCAACGTCTTGACTTTC. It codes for CASSLGPTGVANVLTF.

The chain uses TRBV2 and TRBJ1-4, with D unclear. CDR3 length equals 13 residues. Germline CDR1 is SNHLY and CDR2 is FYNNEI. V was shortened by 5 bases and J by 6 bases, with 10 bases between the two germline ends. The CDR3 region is CASSFPGDEKLFF. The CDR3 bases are TGTGCCAGCAGTTTTCCGGGAGATGAAAAACTGTTTTTT.

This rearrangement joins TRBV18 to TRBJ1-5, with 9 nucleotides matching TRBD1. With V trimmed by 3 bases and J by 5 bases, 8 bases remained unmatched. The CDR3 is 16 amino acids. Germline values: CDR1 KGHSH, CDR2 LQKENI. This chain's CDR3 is CASSPSGTGNDQPQHF. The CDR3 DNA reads TGTGCCAGCTCACCCTCAGGGACAGGGAATGATCAGCCCCAGCATTTT.

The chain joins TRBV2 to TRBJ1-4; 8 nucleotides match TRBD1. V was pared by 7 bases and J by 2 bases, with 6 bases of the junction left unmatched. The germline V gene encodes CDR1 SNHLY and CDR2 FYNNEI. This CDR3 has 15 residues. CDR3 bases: TGTGCCAGCACACCGGACAGGGTTACTAATGAAAAACTGTTTTTT. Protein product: CASTPDRVTNEKLFF.